This T cell receptor (beta chain) is drawn from a study of T cells in Graves' hyperthyroidism and ophthalmopathy. V gave up 5 bases and J gave up 6 bases; unmatched junction bases: 12. Per germline, CDR1 DFQATT and CDR2 SNEGSKA (reference sequence). The CDR3 contains 14 residues. From RNA transcripts, TCR beta CDR3 regions were amplified. With the HTBI primer set, the TCR CDR3 went through a first round of RT-PCR. TCRdb ran MiXCR on the multiplex PCR reads and lists one entry per CDR3 protein. Seen here are approximately 610,000 distinct CDR3 sequences, 16% observed once, and the top ten hold around a sixth. This clonotype occurred many times.

The V call is TRBV20-1, the J call TRBJ1-2; 7 positions agree with TRBD1. The sequence came from a woman younger than 30 with Graves' hyperthyroidism. Sequencing was done on a sample of blood. In nucleotides, the CDR3 is TGCAGTGCTCTCAGATGGGAGGGGGCGAATGGCTACACCTTC. Amino acid sequence: CSALRWEGANGYTF.